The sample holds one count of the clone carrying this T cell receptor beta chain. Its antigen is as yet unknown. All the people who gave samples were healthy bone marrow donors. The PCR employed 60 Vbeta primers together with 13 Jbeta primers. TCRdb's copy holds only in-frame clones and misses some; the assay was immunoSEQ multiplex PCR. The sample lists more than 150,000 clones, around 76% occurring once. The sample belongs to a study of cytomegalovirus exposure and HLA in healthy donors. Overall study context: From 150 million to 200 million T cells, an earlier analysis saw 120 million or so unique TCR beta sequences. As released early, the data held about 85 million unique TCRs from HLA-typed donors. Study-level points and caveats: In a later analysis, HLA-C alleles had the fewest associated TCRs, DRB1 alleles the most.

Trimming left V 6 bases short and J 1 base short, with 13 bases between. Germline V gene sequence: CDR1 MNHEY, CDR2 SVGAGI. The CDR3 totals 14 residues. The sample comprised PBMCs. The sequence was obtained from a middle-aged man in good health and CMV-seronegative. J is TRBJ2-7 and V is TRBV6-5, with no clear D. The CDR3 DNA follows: TGTGCCAGCAGAGCCACCTTCCTTTCCTACGAGCAGTACTTC. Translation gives CASRATFLSYEQYF.